The T cell receptor (beta chain) described here comes from a study of Ad26.COV2.S vaccination and SARS-CoV-2 variants. Study-level background: Among those in the COV1001 Ad26.COV2.S trial arm was the donor. Ad26.COV2.S shots went into the muscle once or twice, 56 days apart.

Libraries were prepared by immunoSEQ multiplex PCR; TCRdb keeps only in-frame clonotypes and omits some of them. Of around 450,000 clones listed, 80% to 95% are singletons. The V end was cut by 7 bases, the J end by 4 bases, with 18 bases between. CDR3 length equals 15 residues. Per germline, CDR1 ENHRY and CDR2 SYGVKD. The treatment is: 15 to 20 received Ad26.COV2.S at low or high dose, single or two shots; several received placebo; per-sample allocation not given. Vaccine and placebo recipients were sampled on day 63 after the first injection. Vaccination employed an Ad26 vector expressing the Wuhan-strain SARS-CoV-2 spike.

The genes are TRBV10-3 and TRBJ2-3, with D possibly matching TRBD1 (6 bases). The input for sequencing was peripheral blood, taken in a trial of Ad26.COV2.S vaccine versus placebo. This receptor was taken from a person aged 18-65 years who received the Ad26.COV2.S COVID-19 vaccine or a placebo. In nucleotides, the CDR3 is TGTGCCATCAAAGAAGAACAGGGATGGGCAGATACGCAGTATTTT. It codes for CAIKEEQGWADTQYF.